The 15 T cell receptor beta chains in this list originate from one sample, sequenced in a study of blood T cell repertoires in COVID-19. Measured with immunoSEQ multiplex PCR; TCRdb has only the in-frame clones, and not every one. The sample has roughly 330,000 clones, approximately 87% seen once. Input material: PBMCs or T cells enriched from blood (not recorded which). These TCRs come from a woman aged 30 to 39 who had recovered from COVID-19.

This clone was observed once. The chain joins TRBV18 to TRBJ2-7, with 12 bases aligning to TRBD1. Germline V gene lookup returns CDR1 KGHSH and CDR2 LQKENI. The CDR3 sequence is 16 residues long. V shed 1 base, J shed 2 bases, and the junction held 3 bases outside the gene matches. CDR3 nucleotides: TGTGCCAGCTCACCACGAGGGACAGGGGGCCCCTACGAGCAGTACTTC. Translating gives CASSPRGTGGPYEQYF.

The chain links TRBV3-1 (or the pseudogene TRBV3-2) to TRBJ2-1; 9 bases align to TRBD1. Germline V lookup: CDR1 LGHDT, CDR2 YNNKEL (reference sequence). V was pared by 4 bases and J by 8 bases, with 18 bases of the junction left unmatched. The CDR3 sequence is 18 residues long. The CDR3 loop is CASSPGIQGDRGMDEQFF. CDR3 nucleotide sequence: TGTGCCAGCAGCCCAGGGATACAGGGCGACAGGGGGATGGATGAGCAGTTCTTC.

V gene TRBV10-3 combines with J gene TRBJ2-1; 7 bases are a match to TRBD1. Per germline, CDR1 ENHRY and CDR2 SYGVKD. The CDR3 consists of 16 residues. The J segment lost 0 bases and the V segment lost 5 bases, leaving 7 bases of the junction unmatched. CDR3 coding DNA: TGTGCCATCAGTCCCAGGGGGACGATCTCCTACAATGAGCAGTTCTTC. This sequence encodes CAISPRGTISYNEQFF.

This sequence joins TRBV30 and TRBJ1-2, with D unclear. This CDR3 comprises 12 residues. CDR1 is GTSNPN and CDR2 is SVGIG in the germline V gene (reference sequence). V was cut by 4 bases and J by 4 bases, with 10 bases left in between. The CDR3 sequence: CAWNLGGYGYTF. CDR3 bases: TGTGCCTGGAACCTCGGTGGCTATGGCTACACCTTC.

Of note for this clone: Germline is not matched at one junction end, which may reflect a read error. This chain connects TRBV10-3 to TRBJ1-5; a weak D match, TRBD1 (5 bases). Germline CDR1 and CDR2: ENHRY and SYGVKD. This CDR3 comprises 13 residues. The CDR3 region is CAIREGSGGAQHF. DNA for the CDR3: TGTGCCATCCGTGAGGGCAGTGGGGGGGCCCAGCATTTT.

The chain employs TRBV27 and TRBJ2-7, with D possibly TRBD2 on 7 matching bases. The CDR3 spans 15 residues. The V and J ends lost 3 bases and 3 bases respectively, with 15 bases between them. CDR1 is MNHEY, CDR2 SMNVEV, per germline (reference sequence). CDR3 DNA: TGTGCCAGCAGTTTTAGGGGGGGGTTTATCTACGAGCAGTACTTC. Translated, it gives CASSFRGGFIYEQYF.

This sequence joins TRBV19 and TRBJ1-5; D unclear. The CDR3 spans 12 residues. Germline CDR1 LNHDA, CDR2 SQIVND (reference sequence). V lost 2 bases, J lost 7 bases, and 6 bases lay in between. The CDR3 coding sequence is TGTGCCAGTAGTATACTAGGACAGCCCCAGCATTTT. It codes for CASSILGQPQHF.

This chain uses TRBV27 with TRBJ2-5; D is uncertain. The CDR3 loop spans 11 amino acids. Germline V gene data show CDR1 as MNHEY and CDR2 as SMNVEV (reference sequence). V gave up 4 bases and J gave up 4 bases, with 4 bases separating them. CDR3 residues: CASSSLETQYF. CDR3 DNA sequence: TGTGCCAGCAGTTCCCTAGAGACCCAGTACTTC.

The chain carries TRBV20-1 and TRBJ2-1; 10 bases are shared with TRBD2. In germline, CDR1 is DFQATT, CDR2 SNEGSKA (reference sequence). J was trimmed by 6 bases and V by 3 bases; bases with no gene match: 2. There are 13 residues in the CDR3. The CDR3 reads CSASSGGSNEQFF. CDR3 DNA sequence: TGCAGTGCTAGTAGCGGGGGGTCCAATGAGCAGTTCTTC.

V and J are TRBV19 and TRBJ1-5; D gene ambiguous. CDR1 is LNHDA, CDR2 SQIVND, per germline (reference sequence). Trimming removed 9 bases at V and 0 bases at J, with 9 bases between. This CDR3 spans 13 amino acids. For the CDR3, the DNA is TGTGCCAGCTGGCTAGGTAGCAATCAGCCCCAGCATTTT. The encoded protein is CASWLGSNQPQHF.

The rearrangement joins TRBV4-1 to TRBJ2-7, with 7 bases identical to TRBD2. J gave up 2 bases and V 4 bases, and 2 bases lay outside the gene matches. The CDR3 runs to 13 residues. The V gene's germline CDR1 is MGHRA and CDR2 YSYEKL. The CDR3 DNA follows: TGCGCCAGCAGCCTGGGACTACCCTACGAGCAGTACTTC. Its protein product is CASSLGLPYEQYF.

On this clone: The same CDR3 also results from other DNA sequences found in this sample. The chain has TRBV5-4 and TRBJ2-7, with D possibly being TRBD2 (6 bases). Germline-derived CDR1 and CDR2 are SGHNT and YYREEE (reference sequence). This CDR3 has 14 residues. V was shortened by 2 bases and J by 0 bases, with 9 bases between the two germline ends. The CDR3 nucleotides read TGTGCCAGCAGCTTAGGGAGGAGCTCCTACGAGCAGTACTTC. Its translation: CASSLGRSSYEQYF.

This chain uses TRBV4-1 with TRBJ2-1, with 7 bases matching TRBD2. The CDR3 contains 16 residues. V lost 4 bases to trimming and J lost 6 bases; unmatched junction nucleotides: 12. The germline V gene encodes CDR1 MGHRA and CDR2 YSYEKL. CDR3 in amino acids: CASSLRTSVGINEQFF. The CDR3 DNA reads TGCGCCAGCAGCCTCAGAACTAGCGTGGGGATCAATGAGCAGTTCTTC.

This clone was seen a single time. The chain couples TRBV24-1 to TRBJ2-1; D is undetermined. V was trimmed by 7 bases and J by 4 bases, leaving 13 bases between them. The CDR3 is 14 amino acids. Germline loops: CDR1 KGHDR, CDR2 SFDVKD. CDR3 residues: CATSGGYLYNEQFF. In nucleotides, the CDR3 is TGTGCCACCAGCGGTGGTTATCTGTACAATGAGCAGTTCTTC.

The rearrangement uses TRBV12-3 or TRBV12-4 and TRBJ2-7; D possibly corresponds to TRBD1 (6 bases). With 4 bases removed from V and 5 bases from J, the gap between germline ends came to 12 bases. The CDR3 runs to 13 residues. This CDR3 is CASSYLRGHEQYF. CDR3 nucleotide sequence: TGTGCCAGCAGTTACCTCAGGGGCCACGAGCAGTACTTC.